The rows below give T cell receptor beta chains drawn from one sample of a study of blood T cell repertoires in COVID-19. Sequencing used immunoSEQ multiplex PCR; TCRdb keeps in-frame clones, though not all of them. The data contain tens of thousands of clones, around 83% of them singletons. The specimen sequenced was peripheral blood. Receptor source: a man aged 25 to 40 with COVID-19, enrolled during active disease. Each CDR3 is given with its conserved first and last residue. A D gene is named only where the DNA matches it firmly. Where a row states a size, it is once, few, many or the class of an expanded clone; other rows omit it.

v_gene: TRBV10-3; d_gene: -; abundance: -; j_gene: TRBJ1-1; CDR3aa: CAISEGGGSGTEAFF; CDR3nt: TGTGCCATCAGTGAGGGGGGGGGATCGGGCACTGAAGCTTTCTTT
v_gene: TRBV27; d_gene: -; abundance: -; j_gene: TRBJ1-1; CDR3aa: CASSLYSSDTEAFF; CDR3nt: TGTGCCAGCAGTCTTTATTCGAGCGACACTGAAGCTTTCTTT
v_gene: TRBV19; d_gene: -; abundance: -; j_gene: TRBJ1-1; CDR3aa: CASSGSLNTEAFF; CDR3nt: TGTGCCAGTAGTGGCTCTTTGAACACTGAAGCTTTCTTT
v_gene: TRBV27; d_gene: TRBD2; abundance: -; j_gene: TRBJ2-7; CDR3aa: CASSLSRTSGTEQYF; CDR3nt: TGTGCCAGCAGTTTATCCCGGACTAGCGGGACCGAGCAGTACTTC
v_gene: TRBV5-6; d_gene: -; abundance: -; j_gene: TRBJ2-1; CDR3aa: CASSNPTDEQFF; CDR3nt: TGTGCCAGCAGCAACCCTACGGATGAGCAGTTCTTC
v_gene: TRBV24-1; d_gene: TRBD2; abundance: -; j_gene: TRBJ2-1; CDR3aa: CATSDAQREPTYNEQFF; CDR3nt: TGTGCCACCAGTGATGCACAGCGGGAGCCTACCTACAATGAGCAGTTCTTC
v_gene: TRBV7-2; d_gene: TRBD1; abundance: -; j_gene: TRBJ1-5; CDR3aa: CASSSRAGGNQPQHF; CDR3nt: TGTGCCAGCAGCTCGCGCGCAGGGGGTAATCAGCCCCAGCATTTT
v_gene: TRBV18; d_gene: TRBD2; abundance: -; j_gene: TRBJ2-1; CDR3aa: CASSLPRLLAGSSYNEQFF; CDR3nt: TGTGCCAGCTCACTACCCCGCCTACTAGCGGGAAGCTCCTACAATGAGCAGTTCTTC
v_gene: TRBV28; d_gene: TRBD2; abundance: -; j_gene: TRBJ2-1; CDR3aa: CASSFGLAGGGNEQFF; CDR3nt: TGTGCCAGCAGTTTTGGTTTAGCGGGAGGTGGAAATGAGCAGTTCTTC
v_gene: TRBV19; d_gene: TRBD2; abundance: -; j_gene: TRBJ2-2; CDR3aa: CASSISGANTGELFF; CDR3nt: TGTGCCAGTAGTATTAGCGGGGCGAACACCGGGGAGCTGTTTTTT
v_gene: TRBV6-2/TRBV6-3; d_gene: -; abundance: -; j_gene: TRBJ1-2; CDR3aa: CASSYSRFYGYTF; CDR3nt: TGTGCCAGCAGTTACTCGCGTTTCTATGGCTACACCTTC
v_gene: TRBV4-1; d_gene: TRBD2; abundance: -; j_gene: TRBJ2-5; CDR3aa: CASSGSGSLRETQYF; CDR3nt: TGCGCCAGCAGCGGTAGCGGGAGCTTACGGGAGACCCAGTACTTC
v_gene: TRBV30; d_gene: TRBD1; abundance: few; j_gene: TRBJ2-7; CDR3aa: CAWRAGQVTYEQYF; CDR3nt: TGTGCCTGGAGGGCAGGACAGGTCACCTACGAGCAGTACTTC
v_gene: TRBV6-2/TRBV6-3; d_gene: -; abundance: -; j_gene: TRBJ2-1; CDR3aa: CASSYSTLTNEQFF; CDR3nt: TGTGCCAGCAGTTACTCAACCCTGACTAATGAGCAGTTCTTC
v_gene: TRBV27; d_gene: -; abundance: -; j_gene: TRBJ1-5; CDR3aa: CASRFDSGIGSNQPQHF; CDR3nt: TGTGCCAGCAGATTCGATTCAGGGATAGGTTCCAATCAGCCCCAGCATTTT
v_gene: TRBV5-1; d_gene: TRBD2; abundance: -; j_gene: TRBJ2-1; CDR3aa: CASSLDGRAYNEQFF; CDR3nt: TGCGCCAGCAGCTTGGACGGGAGGGCCTACAATGAGCAGTTCTTC
v_gene: TRBV28; d_gene: TRBD1; abundance: -; j_gene: TRBJ2-7; CDR3aa: CASSVRTGYEQYF; CDR3nt: TGTGCCAGCAGTGTAAGGACAGGTTACGAGCAGTACTTC
v_gene: TRBV5-5; d_gene: -; abundance: -; j_gene: TRBJ2-1; CDR3aa: CASSFGVAGDLDTPFNEQFF; CDR3nt: TGTGCCAGCAGCTTTGGTGTGGCAGGGGATCTGGACACCCCTTTCAATGAGCAGTTCTTC
v_gene: TRBV27; d_gene: TRBD1; abundance: -; j_gene: TRBJ1-2; CDR3aa: CASSPVGGSYGYTF; CDR3nt: TGTGCCAGCAGCCCCGTAGGGGGCAGCTATGGCTACACCTTC
v_gene: TRBV27; d_gene: TRBD1; abundance: -; j_gene: TRBJ1-5; CDR3aa: CASSPTGGNQPQHF; CDR3nt: TGTGCCAGCAGTCCGACAGGGGGCAATCAGCCCCAGCATTTT
v_gene: TRBV6-2/TRBV6-3; d_gene: TRBD1; abundance: many; j_gene: TRBJ2-7; CDR3aa: CASSETGTGSYEQYF; CDR3nt: TGTGCCAGCAGTGAGACGGGGACAGGGTCTTACGAGCAGTACTTC
v_gene: TRBV6-5; d_gene: -; abundance: -; j_gene: TRBJ1-1; CDR3aa: CASSYSLTGAEAFF; CDR3nt: TGTGCCAGCAGTTACTCTCTTACGGGGGCTGAAGCTTTCTTT
v_gene: TRBV7-8; d_gene: -; abundance: -; j_gene: TRBJ2-3; CDR3aa: CASSLTIARIDTQYF; CDR3nt: TGTGCCAGCAGCCTGACAATTGCCAGGATAGATACGCAGTATTTT
v_gene: TRBV18; d_gene: TRBD2; abundance: -; j_gene: TRBJ2-1; CDR3aa: CASSPRTRGGGEQFF; CDR3nt: TGTGCCAGCTCACCAAGGACTAGGGGAGGTGGGGAGCAGTTCTTC
v_gene: TRBV6-5; d_gene: TRBD2; abundance: -; j_gene: TRBJ2-2; CDR3aa: CASSSILAGTGELFF; CDR3nt: TGTGCCAGCAGTTCAATACTAGCGGGCACCGGGGAGCTGTTTTTT
v_gene: TRBV6-2/TRBV6-3; d_gene: -; abundance: few; j_gene: TRBJ1-2; CDR3aa: CASSYSPTISNYGYTF; CDR3nt: TGTGCCAGCAGTTACTCTCCGACAATTTCTAACTATGGCTACACCTTC
v_gene: TRBV27; d_gene: -; abundance: -; j_gene: TRBJ1-2; CDR3aa: CASRTHSNYGYTF; CDR3nt: TGTGCCAGTCGCACGCACTCTAACTATGGCTACACCTTC